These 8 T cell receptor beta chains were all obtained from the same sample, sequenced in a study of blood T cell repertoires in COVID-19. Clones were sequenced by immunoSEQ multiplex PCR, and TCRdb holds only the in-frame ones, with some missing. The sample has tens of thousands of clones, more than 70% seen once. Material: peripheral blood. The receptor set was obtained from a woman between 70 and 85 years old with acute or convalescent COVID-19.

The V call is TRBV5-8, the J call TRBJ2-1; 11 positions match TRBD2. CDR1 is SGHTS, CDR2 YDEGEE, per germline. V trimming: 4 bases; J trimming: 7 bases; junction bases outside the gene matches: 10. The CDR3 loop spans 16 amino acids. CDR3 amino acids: CASSPPPTSGTNEQFF. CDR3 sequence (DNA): TGTGCCAGCAGCCCCCCACCGACTAGCGGGACTAATGAGCAGTTCTTC.

CDR3: CATGQGAHQPQHF. For the CDR3, the DNA is TGTGCCACCGGACAGGGGGCTCATCAGCCCCAGCATTTT. This chain connects TRBV2 to TRBJ1-5; 11 bases agree with TRBD1. This CDR3 is built from 13 residues. V lost 10 bases to trimming and J lost 5 bases; unmatched junction nucleotides: 4. The germline gives CDR1 SNHLY, CDR2 FYNNEI.

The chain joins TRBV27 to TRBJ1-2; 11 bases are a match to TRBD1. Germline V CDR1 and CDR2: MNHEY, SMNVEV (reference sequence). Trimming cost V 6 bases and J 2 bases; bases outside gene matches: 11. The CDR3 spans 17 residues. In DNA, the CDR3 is TGTGCCAGCAGCCCTCGAAGGACAGGGGGCGCGAACTATGGCTACACCTTC. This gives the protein CASSPRRTGGANYGYTF.

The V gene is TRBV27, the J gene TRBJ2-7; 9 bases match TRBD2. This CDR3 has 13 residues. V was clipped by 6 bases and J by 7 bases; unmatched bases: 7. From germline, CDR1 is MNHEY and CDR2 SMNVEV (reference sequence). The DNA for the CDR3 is TGTGCCAGCAGGGGAAGCGGGAGGTGTGAGCAGTACGTC. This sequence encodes CASRGSGRCEQYV.

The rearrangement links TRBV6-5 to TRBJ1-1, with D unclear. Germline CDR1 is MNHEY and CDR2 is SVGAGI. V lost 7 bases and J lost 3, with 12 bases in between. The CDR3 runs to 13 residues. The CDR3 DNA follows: TGTGCCAGCATTACTAGACGGGACACTGAAGCTTTCTTT. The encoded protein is CASITRRDTEAFF.

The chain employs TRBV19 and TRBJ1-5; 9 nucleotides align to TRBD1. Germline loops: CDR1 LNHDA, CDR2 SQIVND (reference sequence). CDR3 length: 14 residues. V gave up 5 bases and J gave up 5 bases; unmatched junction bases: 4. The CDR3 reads CASSLRQGDQPQHF. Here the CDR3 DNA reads TGTGCCAGTAGTCTCCGACAGGGGGATCAGCCCCAGCATTTT. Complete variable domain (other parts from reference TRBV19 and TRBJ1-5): DGGITQSPKYLFRKEGQNVTLSCEQNLNHDAMYWYRQDPGQGLRLIYYSQIVNDFQKGDIAEGYSVSREKKESFPLTVTSAQKNPTAFYLCASSLRQGDQPQHFGDGTRLSIL.

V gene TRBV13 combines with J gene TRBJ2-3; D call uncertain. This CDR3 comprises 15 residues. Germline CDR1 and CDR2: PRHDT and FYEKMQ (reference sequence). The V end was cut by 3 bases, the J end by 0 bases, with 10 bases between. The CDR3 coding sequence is TGTGCCAGCAGCTTGGCAGAGACTAGCACAGATACGCAGTATTTT. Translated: CASSLAETSTDTQYF.

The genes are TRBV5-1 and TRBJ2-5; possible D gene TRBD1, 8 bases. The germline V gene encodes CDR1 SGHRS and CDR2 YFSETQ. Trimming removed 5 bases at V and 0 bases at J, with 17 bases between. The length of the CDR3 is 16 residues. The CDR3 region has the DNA TGCGCCAGCAGATCACAGGGGGGGACTTACCAAGAGACCCAGTACTTC. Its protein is CASRSQGGTYQETQYF.